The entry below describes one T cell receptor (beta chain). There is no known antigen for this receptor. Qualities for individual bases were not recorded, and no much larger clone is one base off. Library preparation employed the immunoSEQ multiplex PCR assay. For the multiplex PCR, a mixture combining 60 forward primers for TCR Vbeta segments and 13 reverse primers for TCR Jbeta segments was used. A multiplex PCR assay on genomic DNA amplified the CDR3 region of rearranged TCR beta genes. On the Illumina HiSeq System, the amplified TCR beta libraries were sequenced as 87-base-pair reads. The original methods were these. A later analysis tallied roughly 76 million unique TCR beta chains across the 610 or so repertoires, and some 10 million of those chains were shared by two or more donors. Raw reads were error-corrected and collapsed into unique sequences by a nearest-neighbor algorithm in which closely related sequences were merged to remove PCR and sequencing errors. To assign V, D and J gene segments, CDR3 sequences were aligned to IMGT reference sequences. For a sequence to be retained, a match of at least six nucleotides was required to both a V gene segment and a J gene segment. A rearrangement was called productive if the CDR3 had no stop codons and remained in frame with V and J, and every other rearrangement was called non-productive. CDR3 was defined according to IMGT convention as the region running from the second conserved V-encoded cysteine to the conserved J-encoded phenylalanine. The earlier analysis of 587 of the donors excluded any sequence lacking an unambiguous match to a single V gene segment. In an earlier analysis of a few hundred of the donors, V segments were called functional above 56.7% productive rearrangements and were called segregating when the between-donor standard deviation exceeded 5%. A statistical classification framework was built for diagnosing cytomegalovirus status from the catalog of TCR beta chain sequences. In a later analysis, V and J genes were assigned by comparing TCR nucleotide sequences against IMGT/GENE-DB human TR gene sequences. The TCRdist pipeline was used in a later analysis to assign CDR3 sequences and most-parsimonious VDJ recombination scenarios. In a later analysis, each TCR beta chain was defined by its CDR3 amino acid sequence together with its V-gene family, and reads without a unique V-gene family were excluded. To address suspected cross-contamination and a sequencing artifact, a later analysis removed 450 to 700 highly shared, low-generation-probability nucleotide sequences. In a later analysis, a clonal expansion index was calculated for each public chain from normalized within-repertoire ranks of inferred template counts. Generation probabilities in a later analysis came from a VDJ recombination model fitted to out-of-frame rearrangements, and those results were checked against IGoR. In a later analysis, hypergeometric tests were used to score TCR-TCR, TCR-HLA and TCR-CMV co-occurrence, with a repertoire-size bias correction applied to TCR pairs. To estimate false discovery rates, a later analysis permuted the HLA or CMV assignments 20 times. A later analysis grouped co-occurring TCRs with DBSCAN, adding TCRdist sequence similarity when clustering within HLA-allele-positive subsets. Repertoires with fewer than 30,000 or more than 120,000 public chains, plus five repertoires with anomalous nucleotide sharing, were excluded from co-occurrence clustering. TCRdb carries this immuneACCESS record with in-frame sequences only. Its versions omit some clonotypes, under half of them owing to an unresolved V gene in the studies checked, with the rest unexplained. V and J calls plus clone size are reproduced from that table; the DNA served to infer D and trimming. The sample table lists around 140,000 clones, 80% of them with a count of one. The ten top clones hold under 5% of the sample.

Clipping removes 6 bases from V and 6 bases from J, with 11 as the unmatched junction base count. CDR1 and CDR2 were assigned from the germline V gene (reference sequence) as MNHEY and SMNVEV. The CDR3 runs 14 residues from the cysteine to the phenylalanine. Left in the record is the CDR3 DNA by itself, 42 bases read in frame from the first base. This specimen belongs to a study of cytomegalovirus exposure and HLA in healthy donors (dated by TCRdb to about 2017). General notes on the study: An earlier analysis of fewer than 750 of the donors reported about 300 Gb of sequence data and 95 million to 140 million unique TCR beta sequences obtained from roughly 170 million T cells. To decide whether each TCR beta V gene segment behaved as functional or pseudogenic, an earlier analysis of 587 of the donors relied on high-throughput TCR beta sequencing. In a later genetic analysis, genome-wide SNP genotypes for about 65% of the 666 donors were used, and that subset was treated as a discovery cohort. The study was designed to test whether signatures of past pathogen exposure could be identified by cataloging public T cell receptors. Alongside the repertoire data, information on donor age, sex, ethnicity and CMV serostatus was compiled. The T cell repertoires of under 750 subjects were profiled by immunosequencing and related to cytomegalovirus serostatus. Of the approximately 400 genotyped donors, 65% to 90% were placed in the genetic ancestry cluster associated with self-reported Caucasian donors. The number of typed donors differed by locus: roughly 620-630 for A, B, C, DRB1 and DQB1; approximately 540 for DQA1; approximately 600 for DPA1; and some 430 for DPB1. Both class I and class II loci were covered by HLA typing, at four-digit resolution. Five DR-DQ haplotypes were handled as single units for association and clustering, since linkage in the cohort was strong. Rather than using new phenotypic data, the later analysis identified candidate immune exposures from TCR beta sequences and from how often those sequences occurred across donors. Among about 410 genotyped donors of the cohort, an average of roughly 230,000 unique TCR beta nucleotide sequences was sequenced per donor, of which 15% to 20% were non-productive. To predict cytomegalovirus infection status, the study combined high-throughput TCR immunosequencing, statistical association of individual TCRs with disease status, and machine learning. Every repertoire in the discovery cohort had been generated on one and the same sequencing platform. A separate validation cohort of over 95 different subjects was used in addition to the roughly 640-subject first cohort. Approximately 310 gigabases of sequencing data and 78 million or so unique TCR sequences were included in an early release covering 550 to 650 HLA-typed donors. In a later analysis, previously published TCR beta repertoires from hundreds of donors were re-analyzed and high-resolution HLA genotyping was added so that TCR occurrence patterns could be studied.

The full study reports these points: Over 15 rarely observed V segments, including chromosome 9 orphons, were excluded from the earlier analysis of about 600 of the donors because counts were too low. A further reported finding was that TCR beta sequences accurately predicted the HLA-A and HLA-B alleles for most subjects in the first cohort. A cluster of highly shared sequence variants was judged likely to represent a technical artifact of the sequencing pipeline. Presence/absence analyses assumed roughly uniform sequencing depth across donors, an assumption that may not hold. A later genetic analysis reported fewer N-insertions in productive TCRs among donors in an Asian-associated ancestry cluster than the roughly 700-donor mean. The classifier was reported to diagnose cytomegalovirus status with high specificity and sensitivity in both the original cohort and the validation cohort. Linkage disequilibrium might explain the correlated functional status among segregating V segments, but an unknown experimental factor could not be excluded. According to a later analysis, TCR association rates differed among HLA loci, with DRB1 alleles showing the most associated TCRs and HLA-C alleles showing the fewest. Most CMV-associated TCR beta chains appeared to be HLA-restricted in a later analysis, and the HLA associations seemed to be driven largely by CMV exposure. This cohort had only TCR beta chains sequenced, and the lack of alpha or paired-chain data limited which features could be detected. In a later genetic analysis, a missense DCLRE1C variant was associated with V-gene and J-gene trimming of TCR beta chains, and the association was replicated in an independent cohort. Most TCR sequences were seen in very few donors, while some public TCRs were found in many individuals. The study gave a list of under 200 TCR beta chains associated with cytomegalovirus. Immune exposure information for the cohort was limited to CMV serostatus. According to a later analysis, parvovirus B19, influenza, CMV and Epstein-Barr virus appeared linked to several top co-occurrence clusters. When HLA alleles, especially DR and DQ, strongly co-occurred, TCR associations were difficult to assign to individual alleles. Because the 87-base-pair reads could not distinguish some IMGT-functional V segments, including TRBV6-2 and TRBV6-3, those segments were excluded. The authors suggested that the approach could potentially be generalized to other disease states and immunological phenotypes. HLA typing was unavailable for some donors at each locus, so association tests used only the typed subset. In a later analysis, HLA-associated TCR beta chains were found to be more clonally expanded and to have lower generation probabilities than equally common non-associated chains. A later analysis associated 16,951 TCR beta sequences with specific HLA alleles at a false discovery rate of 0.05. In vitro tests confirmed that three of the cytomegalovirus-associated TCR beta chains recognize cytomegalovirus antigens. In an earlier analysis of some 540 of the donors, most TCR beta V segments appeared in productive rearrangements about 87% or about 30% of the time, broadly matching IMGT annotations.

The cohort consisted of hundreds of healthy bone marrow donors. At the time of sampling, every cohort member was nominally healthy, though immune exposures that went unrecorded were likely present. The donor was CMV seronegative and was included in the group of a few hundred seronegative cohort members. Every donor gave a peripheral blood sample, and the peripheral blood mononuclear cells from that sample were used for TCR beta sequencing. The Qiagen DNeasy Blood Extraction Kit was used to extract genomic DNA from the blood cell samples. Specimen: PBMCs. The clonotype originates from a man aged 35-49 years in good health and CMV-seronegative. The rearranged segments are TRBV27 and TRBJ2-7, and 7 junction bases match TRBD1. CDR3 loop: CASRSQGIPSEQYF. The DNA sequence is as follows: TGTGCCAGCAGATCACAGGGGATCCCCTCCGAGCAGTACTTC.